Only a few counts were recorded for the clone carrying this T cell receptor (beta chain). Its cognate antigen is unknown. V lost 1 base to trimming and J lost 10 bases; unmatched junction nucleotides: 7. CDR3 length: 15 residues. Germline V gene lookup returns CDR1 SGHVS and CDR2 FQNEAQ. This sample is drawn from a study of identical twins. TCRdb re-derived calls from the 5' RACE reads in MiXCR, one entry per CDR3 protein. The sample records fewer than 250,000 distinct CDR3 sequences, 6% to 9% being singletons. Findings and limits, study-wide: Models came in too low on out-of-frame TCR alpha sharing in monozygotic twins. Weaker excess twin sharing was seen among beta out-of-frame sequences. Cord blood beta clonotypes present at high abundance carried fewer insertions; no such pattern appeared in memory repertoires.

The data were also submitted as part of a second study, on yellow fever vaccine responses in identical twins. From that paper: Twins reportedly mounted vaccine T cell responses that seemed partly convergent, partly personalized.

Sample: memory (CD45RO+) T cells sorted from blood. The origin of this receptor is a woman aged 18-35 years in good health. The V and J genes are TRBV7-8 and TRBJ1-6; 7 bases are shared with TRBD1. CDR3 in amino acids: CASSLGASQGSPLHF. In nucleotides, the CDR3 is TGTGCCAGCAGCTTAGGGGCATCACAGGGGTCACCCCTCCACTTT.